Listed below are T cell receptor beta chains from one sample, sequenced in a study of shared clonotypes between healthy human individuals. TCRdb's table, derived via immunoSEQ multiplex PCR, lists solely in-frame clones and lacks some. This table has about 1.5 million clones, about 96% appearing once. Material for sequencing was naive CD4+ T cells sorted from blood. The receptors shown here come from a man aged 25 to 40 in good health. Each CDR3 is given with its conserved first and last residue. D genes are given only for firm matches. Clone size is shown for a subset of rows, as once, few, many or a class of expanded clone.

v_gene: TRBV10-3; d_gene: NA; abundance: once; j_gene: TRBJ2-5; CDR3nt: TGTGCCATCAGTGAAAAAGAGACCCAGTACTTC; CDR3aa: CAISEKETQYF
v_gene: TRBV9; d_gene: NA; abundance: NA; j_gene: TRBJ2-3; CDR3nt: TGTGCCAGCAGCGCAGCCCCGGCCCCAGAGGTAGATACGCAGTATTTT; CDR3aa: CASSAAPAPEVDTQYF
v_gene: TRBV28; d_gene: TRBD1; abundance: NA; j_gene: TRBJ1-4; CDR3nt: TGTGCCACAAACAGGGGGAATGAAAAACTGTTTTTT; CDR3aa: CATNRGNEKLFF
v_gene: TRBV25-1; d_gene: NA; abundance: NA; j_gene: TRBJ2-3; CDR3nt: TGTGCCAGCAGCTCACTCACAGATACGCAGTATTTT; CDR3aa: CASSSLTDTQYF
v_gene: TRBV14; d_gene: NA; abundance: NA; j_gene: TRBJ2-7; CDR3nt: TGTGCCAGCAGCCAATCGGGACCCGCCGAGCAGTACTTC; CDR3aa: CASSQSGPAEQYF
v_gene: TRBV30; d_gene: NA; abundance: NA; j_gene: TRBJ1-2; CDR3nt: TGTGCCGGACTTACGGGTGCTAACTATGGCTACACCTTC; CDR3aa: CAGLTGANYGYTF
v_gene: TRBV7-2; d_gene: NA; abundance: NA; j_gene: TRBJ2-3; CDR3nt: TGTGCCAGCAGCTTAGCGGTTAGCACAGATACGCAGTATTTT; CDR3aa: CASSLAVSTDTQYF
v_gene: TRBV27; d_gene: NA; abundance: NA; j_gene: TRBJ2-1; CDR3nt: TGTGCCAGCAGTCTCGAGGGACCATACAATGAGCAGTTCTTC; CDR3aa: CASSLEGPYNEQFF
v_gene: TRBV7-2; d_gene: TRBD1; abundance: NA; j_gene: TRBJ1-4; CDR3nt: TGTGCCAGCAGCATGGACAGGGGCCGCGGGGAAAAACTGTTTTTT; CDR3aa: CASSMDRGRGEKLFF
v_gene: TRBV28; d_gene: TRBD1; abundance: NA; j_gene: TRBJ1-1; CDR3nt: TGTGCCAGCAGTTTACTCCTCGGGACAGGTTCTTTTTACGAAGCTTTCTTT; CDR3aa: CASSLLLGTGSFYEAFF
v_gene: TRBV11-2; d_gene: NA; abundance: NA; j_gene: TRBJ2-3; CDR3nt: TGTGCCAGCAGCTTAGATCTGCGGGGAACGGATACGCAGTATTTT; CDR3aa: CASSLDLRGTDTQYF
v_gene: TRBV5-1; d_gene: TRBD2; abundance: NA; j_gene: TRBJ2-7; CDR3nt: TGCGCCAGCAGCTTGGGGACTAGCGGGAGTTTCGAGCAGTACTTC; CDR3aa: CASSLGTSGSFEQYF
v_gene: TRBV11-3; d_gene: NA; abundance: NA; j_gene: TRBJ2-3; CDR3nt: TGTGCCAGCAGCCCAGGGGTGGGGGATACGCAGTATTTT; CDR3aa: CASSPGVGDTQYF
v_gene: TRBV27; d_gene: NA; abundance: once; j_gene: TRBJ1-2; CDR3nt: TGTGCCAGCACCCGCGTAGGACAAAGTGGCTACACCTTC; CDR3aa: CASTRVGQSGYTF
v_gene: TRBV27; d_gene: NA; abundance: NA; j_gene: TRBJ1-5; CDR3nt: TGTGCCAGCAGTTTATGGGGTCAGCCCCAGCATTTT; CDR3aa: CASSLWGQPQHF
v_gene: TRBV5-1; d_gene: NA; abundance: NA; j_gene: TRBJ1-5; CDR3nt: TGCGCCAGCAGCTTAAGGGGGTCTCAGCCCCAGCATTTT; CDR3aa: CASSLRGSQPQHF
v_gene: TRBV11-2; d_gene: NA; abundance: NA; j_gene: TRBJ1-2; CDR3nt: TGTGCCAGCAGCTTAGGAGAGGGCGGCTATGGCTACACCTTC; CDR3aa: CASSLGEGGYGYTF
v_gene: TRBV9; d_gene: TRBD1; abundance: NA; j_gene: TRBJ2-3; CDR3nt: TGTGCCAGCAGCGGGGACAGGGGTTTCACAGATACGCAGTATTTT; CDR3aa: CASSGDRGFTDTQYF
v_gene: TRBV6-5; d_gene: NA; abundance: NA; j_gene: TRBJ2-7; CDR3nt: TGTGCCAGCAGACCCGGGACTGTTACCTACGAGCAGTACTTC; CDR3aa: CASRPGTVTYEQYF
v_gene: TRBV10-3; d_gene: TRBD1; abundance: NA; j_gene: TRBJ1-4; CDR3nt: TGTGCCACCCGGACAGGGGGCACTAATGAAAAACTGTTTTTT; CDR3aa: CATRTGGTNEKLFF
v_gene: TRBV10-3; d_gene: NA; abundance: NA; j_gene: TRBJ1-3; CDR3nt: TGTGCCATCAGTGAGTCGATTTTGGCGACAGGTCCCTCTGGAAACACCATATATTTT; CDR3aa: CAISESILATGPSGNTIYF
v_gene: TRBV18; d_gene: NA; abundance: NA; j_gene: TRBJ1-2; CDR3nt: TGTGCCAGCTCACCAGGGACCGCGGCTAACTATGGCTACACCTTC; CDR3aa: CASSPGTAANYGYTF
v_gene: TRBV7-8; d_gene: TRBD1; abundance: NA; j_gene: TRBJ1-4; CDR3nt: TGTGCCAGCAGCCCTGGGACAGGCCATTTCGGGGCACTGTTTTTT; CDR3aa: CASSPGTGHFGALFF
v_gene: TRBV28; d_gene: TRBD2; abundance: NA; j_gene: TRBJ2-5; CDR3nt: TGTGCCAGCAGTCACGAACTAGCGGGAGTGGAGACCCAGTACTTC; CDR3aa: CASSHELAGVETQYF
v_gene: TRBV28; d_gene: NA; abundance: NA; j_gene: TRBJ2-1; CDR3nt: TGTGCCAGCAGTTCGCCGGGACCACCTCGCGATGAGCAGTTCTTC; CDR3aa: CASSSPGPPRDEQFF
v_gene: TRBV5-6; d_gene: NA; abundance: NA; j_gene: TRBJ2-7; CDR3nt: TGTGCCAGCAGCTTGTTTTCCTACGAGCAGTACTTC; CDR3aa: CASSLFSYEQYF
v_gene: TRBV20-1; d_gene: NA; abundance: NA; j_gene: TRBJ2-1; CDR3nt: TGCAGTGCTAGTTTGGTTAATGAGCAGTTCTTC; CDR3aa: CSASLVNEQFF
v_gene: TRBV27; d_gene: NA; abundance: NA; j_gene: TRBJ1-5; CDR3nt: TGTGCCAGCAGTTTAAGGGGGGAGGGAGTTCAGCCCCAGCATTTT; CDR3aa: CASSLRGEGVQPQHF
v_gene: TRBV7-8; d_gene: NA; abundance: NA; j_gene: TRBJ1-5; CDR3nt: TGTGCCAGCAGCTTAGCGCCCCGACAGGGCAATCAGCCCCAGCATTTT; CDR3aa: CASSLAPRQGNQPQHF
v_gene: TRBV6-5; d_gene: NA; abundance: NA; j_gene: TRBJ2-3; CDR3nt: TGTGCCAGCAGTTACGCGCCCTCATTCACAGATACGCAGTATTTT; CDR3aa: CASSYAPSFTDTQYF
v_gene: TRBV2; d_gene: TRBD2; abundance: NA; j_gene: TRBJ2-5; CDR3nt: TGTGCCAGCACCGGTAGGACTAGGCAAGAGACCCAGTACTTC; CDR3aa: CASTGRTRQETQYF
v_gene: TRBV29-1; d_gene: NA; abundance: NA; j_gene: TRBJ1-2; CDR3nt: TGCAGCGTTGAAGGGCTCAACTATGGCTACACCTTC; CDR3aa: CSVEGLNYGYTF
v_gene: TRBV19; d_gene: NA; abundance: NA; j_gene: TRBJ2-1; CDR3nt: TGTGCCAGTAGACCCTCCGACAGAGGCGGAATGCATGAGCAGTTCTTC; CDR3aa: CASRPSDRGGMHEQFF
v_gene: TRBV5-4; d_gene: NA; abundance: NA; j_gene: TRBJ2-3; CDR3nt: TGTGCCAGCAGCCTACAGAACAGCTTTTCAGATACGCAGTATTTT; CDR3aa: CASSLQNSFSDTQYF
v_gene: TRBV7-3; d_gene: TRBD2; abundance: NA; j_gene: TRBJ2-3; CDR3nt: TGTGCCAGCAGCACTCGGACTAGCGGGACTGGGGATACGCAGTATTTT; CDR3aa: CASSTRTSGTGDTQYF
v_gene: TRBV28; d_gene: NA; abundance: NA; j_gene: TRBJ2-1; CDR3nt: TGTGCCAGCAGTCAGCCGGGCGGGATAGTTGATGAGCAGTTCTTC; CDR3aa: CASSQPGGIVDEQFF
v_gene: TRBV2; d_gene: NA; abundance: NA; j_gene: TRBJ2-7; CDR3nt: TGTGCCAGCAGTGTATCTGGGTACGAGCAGTACTTC; CDR3aa: CASSVSGYEQYF
v_gene: TRBV28; d_gene: TRBD1; abundance: NA; j_gene: TRBJ2-7; CDR3nt: TGTGCCAGCAGTGGGACGGACAGGGGGCGATACGAGCAGTACTTC; CDR3aa: CASSGTDRGRYEQYF
v_gene: TRBV5-1; d_gene: NA; abundance: NA; j_gene: TRBJ2-3; CDR3nt: TGCGCCAGCAGAGCCCCGGGGGCATCGAGCACAGATACGCAGTATTTT; CDR3aa: CASRAPGASSTDTQYF
v_gene: TRBV9; d_gene: NA; abundance: few; j_gene: TRBJ1-1; CDR3nt: TGTGCCAGCAGCGAGAGGGTGAACACTGAAGCTTTCTTT; CDR3aa: CASSERVNTEAFF
v_gene: TRBV7-3; d_gene: TRBD2; abundance: once; j_gene: TRBJ2-1; CDR3nt: TGTGCCAGCAGCTTAATGGCGGGAGACAGAAATGAGCAGTTCTTC; CDR3aa: CASSLMAGDRNEQFF
v_gene: TRBV2; d_gene: NA; abundance: NA; j_gene: TRBJ2-7; CDR3nt: TGTGCCAGCAGTGAGGACTGGAGATACGAGCAGTACTTC; CDR3aa: CASSEDWRYEQYF
v_gene: TRBV5-1; d_gene: TRBD1; abundance: NA; j_gene: TRBJ1-3; CDR3nt: TGCGCCAGCAGCCTACGAGAGACAGGGGGCGACGAAAACACCATATATTTT; CDR3aa: CASSLRETGGDENTIYF
v_gene: TRBV5-1; d_gene: TRBD1; abundance: NA; j_gene: TRBJ1-1; CDR3nt: TGCGCCAGCAGCTGGGACAGGTCGGAAATGAACACTGAAGCTTTCTTT; CDR3aa: CASSWDRSEMNTEAFF
v_gene: TRBV10-3; d_gene: TRBD2; abundance: NA; j_gene: TRBJ2-1; CDR3nt: TGTGCCATCAGTGAGGGGACTAGCGGGAGGGTAGATGAGCAGTTCTTC; CDR3aa: CAISEGTSGRVDEQFF
v_gene: TRBV6-5; d_gene: TRBD2; abundance: NA; j_gene: TRBJ2-3; CDR3nt: TGTGCCAGCAGCCTCGGGACTAGCGTGGATACGCAGTATTTT; CDR3aa: CASSLGTSVDTQYF
v_gene: TRBV5-1; d_gene: TRBD2; abundance: NA; j_gene: TRBJ2-1; CDR3nt: TGCGCCAGCAGCTCCGGGACTAGCAGTACTAATGAGCAGTTCTTC; CDR3aa: CASSSGTSSTNEQFF
v_gene: TRBV5-1; d_gene: NA; abundance: NA; j_gene: TRBJ2-2; CDR3nt: TGCGCCAGCGGGGCGGGTGATAACACCGGGGAGCTGTTTTTT; CDR3aa: CASGAGDNTGELFF
v_gene: TRBV5-1; d_gene: TRBD1; abundance: NA; j_gene: TRBJ2-3; CDR3nt: TGCGCCAGCAGCATACAGGGGTCTCTCGGTGGAGATACGCAGTATTTT; CDR3aa: CASSIQGSLGGDTQYF
v_gene: TRBV4-3; d_gene: NA; abundance: NA; j_gene: TRBJ2-5; CDR3nt: TGCGCCAGCAGCCAAGAGCGGCGGCTAGCTGAGACCCAGTACTTC; CDR3aa: CASSQERRLAETQYF
v_gene: TRBV6-4; d_gene: TRBD2; abundance: NA; j_gene: TRBJ2-3; CDR3nt: TGTGCCAGCAGTAGACTAGCGGGAGGGCCCTTAACCACAGATACGCAGTATTTT; CDR3aa: CASSRLAGGPLTTDTQYF
v_gene: TRBV27; d_gene: NA; abundance: NA; j_gene: TRBJ2-1; CDR3nt: TGTGCCAGCAGTTTACAAGGCCTACCTAATGAGCAGTTCTTC; CDR3aa: CASSLQGLPNEQFF
v_gene: TRBV28; d_gene: TRBD2; abundance: once; j_gene: TRBJ2-3; CDR3nt: TGTGCCAGCAGTTTACTCGGACTAGCGGAGTCAGATACGCAGTATTTT; CDR3aa: CASSLLGLAESDTQYF
v_gene: TRBV11-2; d_gene: NA; abundance: NA; j_gene: TRBJ2-3; CDR3nt: TGTGCCAGCAGCTCCTCCGAGGGCCACACAGATACGCAGTATTTT; CDR3aa: CASSSSEGHTDTQYF
v_gene: TRBV27; d_gene: NA; abundance: NA; j_gene: TRBJ1-5; CDR3nt: TGTGCCAGCAGTAGGGGCGCTAGCAATCAGCCCCAGCATTTT; CDR3aa: CASSRGASNQPQHF
v_gene: TRBV28; d_gene: NA; abundance: NA; j_gene: TRBJ1-4; CDR3nt: TGTGCCAGCAGTTCCCCTCCGGGGGATAGAACCTGGGGTGAAAAACTGTTTTTT; CDR3aa: CASSSPPGDRTWGEKLFF
v_gene: TRBV15; d_gene: NA; abundance: NA; j_gene: TRBJ1-2; CDR3nt: TGTGCCACCAGCAGAGATAATTTGGTAGGGACGGAGGGCTACACCTTC; CDR3aa: CATSRDNLVGTEGYTF
v_gene: TRBV10-2; d_gene: NA; abundance: NA; j_gene: TRBJ2-7; CDR3nt: TGCGCCAGCCTCTCCCCCTCGGGACAAAAGCCCTACGAGCAGTACTTC; CDR3aa: CASLSPSGQKPYEQYF
v_gene: TRBV9; d_gene: TRBD1; abundance: once; j_gene: TRBJ1-5; CDR3nt: TGTGCCAGCAGCGTAGACAGGGGGCCTCAGCCCCAGCATTTT; CDR3aa: CASSVDRGPQPQHF
v_gene: TRBV5-1; d_gene: TRBD2; abundance: NA; j_gene: TRBJ2-1; CDR3nt: TGCGCCAGCAGCTTGGCGGGAGCGGGAGGAGTGGATGAGCAGTTCTTC; CDR3aa: CASSLAGAGGVDEQFF